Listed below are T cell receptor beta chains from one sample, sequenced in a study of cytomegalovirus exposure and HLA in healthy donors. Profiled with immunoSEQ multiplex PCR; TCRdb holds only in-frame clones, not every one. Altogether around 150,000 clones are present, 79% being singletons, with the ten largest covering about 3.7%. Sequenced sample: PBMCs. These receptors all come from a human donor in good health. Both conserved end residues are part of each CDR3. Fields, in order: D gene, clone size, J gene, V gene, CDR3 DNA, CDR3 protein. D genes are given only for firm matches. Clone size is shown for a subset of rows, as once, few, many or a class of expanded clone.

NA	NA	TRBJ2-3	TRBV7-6	TGTGCCAGCAGCTTAGCGCCTAGCCCCGATACGCAGTATTTT	CASSLAPSPDTQYF
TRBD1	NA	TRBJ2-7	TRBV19	TGTGCCAGTAGTATAAGGGGACAGGGGAAGTCCTACGAGCAGTACTTC	CASSIRGQGKSYEQYF
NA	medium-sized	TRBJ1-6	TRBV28	TGTGCCAGCAGTTTGTCATTGAGGCTCCATTCACCCCTCCACTTT	CASSLSLRLHSPLHF
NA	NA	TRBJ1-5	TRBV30	TGTGCCTGGAGTGGGTCATCGAGTAGCAATCAGCCCCAGCATTTT	CAWSGSSSSNQPQHF
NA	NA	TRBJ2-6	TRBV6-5	TGTGCCAGCAGTTACTCCGAGTTTGGTGGGGCCAACGTCCTGACTTTC	CASSYSEFGGANVLTF
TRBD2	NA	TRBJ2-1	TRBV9	TGTGCCAGCAGCGGACTAGCGGCTGACAATGAGCAGTTCTTC	CASSGLAADNEQFF
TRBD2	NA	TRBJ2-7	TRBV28	TGTGCCAGCAGTCCTAGCGGGAGCTACTACGAGCAGTACTTC	CASSPSGSYYEQYF
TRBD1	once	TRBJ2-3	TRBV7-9	TGTGCCAGCAGCTTAGAGGGCAGGGGGACAGATACGCAGTATTTT	CASSLEGRGTDTQYF
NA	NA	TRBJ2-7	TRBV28	TGTGCCAGCAGTTATTTAAGAAGTCTCTGGCAGGGAGGTGCCGAGCAGTACTTC	CASSYLRSLWQGGAEQYF
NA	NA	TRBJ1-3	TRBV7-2	TGTGCCAGCAGCTATACAGGGCTCGACGGAGGCACCATATATTTT	CASSYTGLDGGTIYF
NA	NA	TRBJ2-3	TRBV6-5	TGTGCCAGCAGTGGGAGGTATGATACGCAGTATTTT	CASSGRYDTQYF
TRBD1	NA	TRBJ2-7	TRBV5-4	TGTGCCAGCAGCCCGGACCTGGGACAGGGGAACGAGCAGTACTTC	CASSPDLGQGNEQYF
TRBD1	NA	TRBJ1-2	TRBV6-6	TGTGCCAGCAGTGTTCCCGGGACAGGGGATGGCTACACCTTC	CASSVPGTGDGYTF
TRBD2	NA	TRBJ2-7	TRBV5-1	TGCGCCAGCAGCTTGGCACTAGCGGACTCCTACGAGCAGTACTTC	CASSLALADSYEQYF
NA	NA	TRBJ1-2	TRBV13	TGTGCCAGCAGCTTAGAGCCCTTGGACAGACAAATCAACTATGGCTACACCTTC	CASSLEPLDRQINYGYTF
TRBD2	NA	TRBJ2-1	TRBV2	TGTGCCAGCAGTGAACTAGCGGGGGCTGGTGAGCAGTTCTTC	CASSELAGAGEQFF
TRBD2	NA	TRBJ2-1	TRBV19	TGTGCCAGTAGTATAGGAGGAGCGGGGGAGCAGTTCTTC	CASSIGGAGEQFF
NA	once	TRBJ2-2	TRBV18	TGTGCCAGCTCGCGGACAGGGAGGGAAACCGGGGAGCTGTTTTTT	CASSRTGRETGELFF
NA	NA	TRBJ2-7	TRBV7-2	TGTGCCAGCAGCTTAGGGGGCTACCCCGGCGACGAGCAGTACTTC	CASSLGGYPGDEQYF
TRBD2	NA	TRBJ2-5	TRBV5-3	TGTGCCAGAAGCGGGACTAGCATCGAGACCCAGTACTTC	CARSGTSIETQYF
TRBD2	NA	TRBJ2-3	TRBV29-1	TGCAGCGCCATAGCGGGGCGCCGCACAGATACGCAGTATTTT	CSAIAGRRTDTQYF
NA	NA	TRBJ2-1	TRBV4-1	TGCGCCAGCAGCCAAGATAATCTTATCAATGAGCAGTTCTTC	CASSQDNLINEQFF
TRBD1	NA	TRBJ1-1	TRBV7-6	TGTGCCAGCAGCACACAGGGGAGCGACACTGAAGCTTTCTTT	CASSTQGSDTEAFF
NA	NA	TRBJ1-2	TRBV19	TGTGCCAGTAGTAGAGCTAACTATGGCTACACCTTC	CASSRANYGYTF
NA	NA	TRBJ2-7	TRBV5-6	TGTGCCAGCGAGGGGGACTCCTACGAGCAGTACTTC	CASEGDSYEQYF
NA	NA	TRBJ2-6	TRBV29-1	TGCAGCGTTTCGTTCCGGAGGTCTGGGGCCAACGTCCTGACTTTC	CSVSFRRSGANVLTF
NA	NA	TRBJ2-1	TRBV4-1	TGCGCCAGCAGCCAAGATGTATCAAGCGGTGATCTCCTTTCCTACAATGAGCAGTTCTTC	CASSQDVSSGDLLSYNEQFF
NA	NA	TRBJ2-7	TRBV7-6	TGTGCCAGCAGCCCCAAGCCGGGAAATGGCGAGCAGTACTTC	CASSPKPGNGEQYF
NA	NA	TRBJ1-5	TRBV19	TGTGCCAGTAGTGATACTTTTAATCAGCCCCAGCATTTT	CASSDTFNQPQHF
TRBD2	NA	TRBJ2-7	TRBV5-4	TGTGCCAGCAGCCAGGGACTAGCGGGGGACTACGAGCAGTACTTC	CASSQGLAGDYEQYF
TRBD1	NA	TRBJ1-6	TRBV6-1	TGTGCCAGCAGTAAGGGACAGGGGGGTTCACCCCTCCACTTT	CASSKGQGGSPLHF
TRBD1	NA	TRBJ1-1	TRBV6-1	TGTGCCAGCAGTCACCGACAGGGAGTGAACACTGAAGCTTTCTTT	CASSHRQGVNTEAFF
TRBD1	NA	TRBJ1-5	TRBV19	TGTGCCAGTAGTGAAGACAGGGGACGCAATCAGCCCCAGCATTTT	CASSEDRGRNQPQHF
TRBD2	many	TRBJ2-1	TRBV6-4	TGTGCCAGCAGTGACTCAGCGGGAGGGTACAATGAGCAGTTCTTC	CASSDSAGGYNEQFF
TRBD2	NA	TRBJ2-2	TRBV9	TGTGCCAGCAGCGACGGACTAGCGGACAACACCGGGGAGCTGTTTTTT	CASSDGLADNTGELFF
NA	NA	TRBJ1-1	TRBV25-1	TGTGCCAGCACAAAAACGATAGCGGACACTGAAGCTTTCTTT	CASTKTIADTEAFF
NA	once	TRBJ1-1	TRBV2	TGTGCCAGCTTAGATGGGAGGTCGACTGAAGCTTTCTTT	CASLDGRSTEAFF
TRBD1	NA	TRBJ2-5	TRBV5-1	TGCGCCAGCAGCTCCGTTGACAGGGGAGAGACCCAGTACTTC	CASSSVDRGETQYF
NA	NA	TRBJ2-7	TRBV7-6	TGTGCCAGCCCTCACCAGGGGCCCTACGAGCAGTACTTC	CASPHQGPYEQYF
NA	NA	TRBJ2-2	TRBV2	TGTGCCAGCAGTACAGTTACGGGAGTAGGGTTGGACGGGGAGCTGTTTTTT	CASSTVTGVGLDGELFF